This T cell receptor beta chain was identified during a study of technical replicates of blood from several donors. This table comes from immunoSEQ multiplex PCR, and its TCRdb copy is limited to in-frame clones, with some not included. The repertoire holds tens of thousands of clones, 91% seen once, with approximately 0.39% in the top ten. The material sequenced was T cells isolated from PBMCs. This clonotype originated in a human donor in good health.

CDR3 nucleotides: TGTGCCAGTAGCATGGACAAATATCAGCCCCAGCATTTT. The encoded protein is CASSMDKYQPQHF. The V call is TRBV19, the J call TRBJ1-5; D possibly corresponds to TRBD1 (5 bases). Trimming removed 6 bases from V and 5 bases from J, with 11 bases in between. The germline V gene has CDR1 LNHDA and CDR2 SQIVND (reference sequence). CDR3 length equals 13 residues.